The text below deals with one T cell receptor beta chain. The data are from a study of cytomegalovirus exposure and HLA in healthy donors. The CDR3 contains 14 residues. Trimming cost V 1 base and J 6 bases; bases outside gene matches: 5. Per the germline V gene, CDR1 is SGHNT and CDR2 is YYREEE (reference sequence). The primer mix had 60 Vbeta and 13 Jbeta primers. TCRdb keeps only in-frame clones here, not all; method: immunoSEQ multiplex PCR. The sample has under 150,000 clones, about three quarters seen once. The TCR was taken from a woman in her twenties or thirties in good health and CMV-seronegative. The chain couples TRBV5-4 to TRBJ2-3; TRBD2 aligns across 7 bases. The sequencing input was PBMCs. The CDR3 loop reads CASSLIAGDDTQYF. In DNA, the CDR3 is TGTGCCAGCAGCTTGATCGCGGGGGACGATACGCAGTATTTT.